A single sample gave rise to the 31 T cell receptor beta chains below, sequenced in a study of Graves' ophthalmopathy and Graves' hyperthyroidism. Amplifying from RNA transcripts, the study obtained TCR beta CDR3 regions. Investigators did first-round RT-PCR with HTBI primers, then second-round multiplex PCR. TCRdb re-called the multiplex PCR reads through MiXCR, storing one row per CDR3 protein. The table shows some 390,000 distinct CDR3 sequences, with approximately 20% occurring only once. Sequencing used peripheral blood. The receptors here all came from a woman aged 18-29 years with Graves' ophthalmopathy.

This clonotype was observed many times. J is TRBJ1-1 and V is TRBV11-2; 9 bases align to TRBD1. V trimming: 5 bases; J trimming: 3 bases; junction bases outside the gene matches: 4. The CDR3 consists of 14 residues. Germline V gene data show CDR1 as SGHAT and CDR2 as FQNNGV. CDR3 in DNA: TGTGCCAGCAGCGGACAGGGGCTGTACACTGAAGCTTTCTTT. Residues: CASSGQGLYTEAFF.

This clonotype was counted at least ten times. The CDR3 is CASSLLPPQAQYF. In nucleotides, the CDR3 is TGTGCCAGCAGTTTACTCCCCCCACAGGCCCAGTACTTC. V usage is TRBV28 and J usage is TRBJ2-5; possible D gene TRBD1, 5 bases. V was pared by 2 bases and J by 9 bases, with 13 bases between. CDR1 is MDHEN and CDR2 is SYDVKM in the germline V gene. The CDR3 contains 13 residues.

This clonotype was observed at least ten times. V and J are TRBV19 and TRBJ2-7; TRBD2 aligns across 8 bases. Germline-derived CDR1 and CDR2 are LNHDA and SQIVND (reference sequence). V shed 10 bases, J shed 3 bases, and the junction held 5 bases outside the gene matches. The CDR3 loop spans 12 amino acids. The CDR3 DNA follows: TGTGCCACCGGACTAGCTGGCTACGAGCAGTACTTC. Its protein product is CATGLAGYEQYF.

This clonotype was recorded once. The gene calls are TRBV12-3 or TRBV12-4 and TRBJ2-2; no firm D call. The CDR3 is 16 residues long. V gave up 5 bases and J gave up 8 bases, with 21 bases separating them. This chain's CDR3 is CASSPIPGAQAGELFF. CDR3 coding DNA: TGTGCCAGCAGTCCCATACCAGGAGCCCAAGCTGGGGAGCTGTTTTTT.

The table lists this clonotype with many counts. DNA of the CDR3: TGTGCCTCCTGGGGGGACGGGCGTACGAACACTGAAGCTTTCTTT. Its protein is CASWGDGRTNTEAFF. The J gene is TRBJ1-1, the V gene TRBV30, with a possible D match to TRBD1 (5 bases). V lost 7 bases to trimming and J lost 1 base, with 19 bases between them. Germline V gene lookup returns CDR1 GTSNPN and CDR2 SVGIG (reference sequence). CDR3 length equals 15 residues.

This clonotype was picked up a small number of times. The rearrangement joins TRBV29-1 to TRBJ2-2; 14 bases match TRBD2. CDR1 SQVTM and CDR2 ANQGSEA come from the germline V gene. The junction had 8 bases not matched to a gene; V was cut back by 6 bases and J by 2 bases. The CDR3 consists of 17 residues. CDR3 loop: CSVHTGTSGGNTGELFF. The CDR3 nucleotides are TGCAGCGTACACACCGGGACTAGCGGGGGCAACACCGGGGAGCTGTTTTTT.

This clonotype was seen just once. The chain joins TRBV13 to TRBJ1-2, with D unresolved. CDR1 is PRHDT and CDR2 is FYEKMQ in the germline V gene (reference sequence). V gave up 4 bases and J gave up 0 bases, with 18 bases separating them. This CDR3 spans 17 amino acids. CDR3 amino acids: CASSSRSSTSSNYGYTF. CDR3 DNA: TGTGCCAGCAGCTCACGAAGTTCCACCTCTTCTAACTATGGCTACACCTTC.

This clonotype was picked up many times. The V and J genes are TRBV5-1 and TRBJ1-1, with D possibly being TRBD1 (6 bases). The CDR3 contains 15 residues. V was clipped by 4 bases and J by 4 bases, with 17 bases between them. Germline values: CDR1 SGHRS, CDR2 YFSETQ. The CDR3 DNA is TGCGCCAGCAGCACTTTACAGGGTGTGATCACTGAAGCTTTCTTT. It codes for CASSTLQGVITEAFF.

This clonotype was counted at least ten times. The CDR3 region has the DNA TGTGCCAGTAGGAGGAACGGACGGGGCACTGAAGCTTTCTTT. Translation gives CASRRNGRGTEAFF. The rearrangement joins TRBV19 to TRBJ1-1; D remains ambiguous. Germline assignment: CDR1 LNHDA and CDR2 SQIVND (reference sequence). CDR3 size: 14 residues. Trimming removed 6 bases at V and 4 bases at J, with 15 bases between.

At least ten counts were recorded for this clonotype. V usage is TRBV7-2 and J usage is TRBJ1-1; D is unresolved. Trimming removed 4 bases from V and 4 bases from J, with 7 bases in between. Germline assignment: CDR1 SGHTA and CDR2 FQGNSA. CDR3 size: 12 residues. CDR3 DNA sequence: TGTGCCAGCAGCTACAGTTTCACTGAAGCTTTCTTT. Its translation is CASSYSFTEAFF.

This rearrangement joins TRBV28 to TRBJ2-7; possible D gene TRBD2, 6 bases. Germline CDR1 and CDR2: MDHEN and SYDVKM. CDR3 length equals 15 residues. The V and J ends lost 5 bases and 2 bases respectively, with 16 bases between them. DNA of the CDR3: TGTGCCAGCAGTCCCCGGTTCGGAGGGGCCTACGAGCAGTACTTC. Encoded protein: CASSPRFGGAYEQYF.

Ten or more counts support this clonotype. The rearrangement links TRBV4-3 to TRBJ1-1; no reliable D call. The CDR3 covers 15 residues. The V end was cut by 0 bases, the J end by 4 bases, with 12 bases between. CDR1 is LGHNA, CDR2 YSLEER, per germline. CDR3 sequence reads: CASSQDDSRGTEAFF. CDR3 nucleotide sequence: TGCGCCAGCAGCCAAGATGATAGTCGGGGCACTGAAGCTTTCTTT.

This clonotype was recorded at least ten times. CDR3 amino acids: CSVGAGETEAFF. CDR3 nucleotide sequence: TGCAGCGTTGGGGCAGGGGAGACTGAAGCTTTCTTT. V gene TRBV29-1 combines with J gene TRBJ1-1; maybe TRBD1 (6 bases). CDR3 length equals 12 residues. V was cut by 4 bases and J by 5 bases, with 11 bases left in between. Germline CDR1 is SQVTM and CDR2 is ANQGSEA.

This clonotype was recorded many times. This chain uses TRBV5-1 with TRBJ1-1; TRBD1 agrees at 7 bases. CDR3 length: 14 residues. Trimming cost V 4 bases and J 4 bases; bases outside gene matches: 7. Per germline, CDR1 SGHRS and CDR2 YFSETQ. The chain's CDR3 is CASSPTGARTEAFF. The CDR3 DNA reads as TGCGCCAGCAGCCCTACAGGGGCCCGCACTGAAGCTTTCTTT.

In this sample, this clonotype turned up many times. V gene TRBV24-1 combines with J gene TRBJ2-2; the match to TRBD1 covers 9 bases. CDR3 size: 16 residues. The ends lost 4 bases at V and 4 bases at J; junction bases unmatched: 6. From germline, CDR1 is KGHDR and CDR2 SFDVKD. The DNA for the CDR3 is TGTGCCACCAGTGAGGGGACAGGGCGCAGCACCGGGGAGCTGTTTTTT. It codes for CATSEGTGRSTGELFF.

At least ten counts were recorded for this clonotype. CDR3 DNA: TGTGCCAGCAGCTCTGGGGGGAAACCTTCCTACGAGCAGTACTTC. This translates into CASSSGGKPSYEQYF. This rearrangement joins TRBV7-2 to TRBJ2-7; D perhaps matches TRBD2 (6 bases). Between the trimmed V and J ends, which lost 4 bases and 1 base, there was a span of 14 bases. The germline V gene has CDR1 SGHTA and CDR2 FQGNSA. The CDR3 consists of 15 residues.

This clonotype was found many times. The chain carries TRBV11-2 and TRBJ2-7, with D unclear. V shed 3 bases and J shed 0 bases, with 9 bases lying between them. This CDR3 region has 14 residues. The germline V gene has CDR1 SGHAT and CDR2 FQNNGV. CDR3 nucleotide sequence: TGTGCCAGCAGCTTGTTTAGGAGCTCCTACGAGCAGTACTTC. Amino acids: CASSLFRSSYEQYF.

This clonotype was counted ten times or more. The rearrangement uses TRBV27 and TRBJ2-2; D gene uncertain. The V and J ends lost 6 bases and 5 bases respectively, with 10 bases between them. From germline, CDR1 is MNHEY and CDR2 SMNVEV (reference sequence). The CDR3 has 13 amino acids. CDR3 coding DNA: TGTGCCAGCAGCTTAGTTGGGACCGGGGAGCTGTTTTTT. Its protein is CASSLVGTGELFF.

This chain joins TRBV10-3 and TRBJ2-7, with D maybe TRBD2 (5 bases). CDR3 size: 14 residues. Germline lookup yields CDR1 ENHRY and CDR2 SYGVKD. The ends were cut back, 3 bases at V and 6 bases at J, with 15 bases in the middle. This CDR3 is CAISDPDGMSEQYF. The DNA for the CDR3 is TGTGCCATCAGTGACCCGGACGGGATGAGCGAGCAGTACTTC.

In its sample, this clonotype was seen many times. The rearrangement joins TRBV7-2 to TRBJ2-5; the D gene is possibly TRBD2 (5 bases). This CDR3 is 15 amino acids long. CDR1 is SGHTA, CDR2 FQGNSA, per germline. The V gene lost 0 bases and the J gene lost 5 bases, with 13 bases spanning the gap. For the CDR3, the DNA is TGTGCCAGCAGCTTAGCGAGGGCAAGAGGGGAGACCCAGTACTTC. Protein sequence: CASSLARARGETQYF.

This clonotype was seen repeatedly, ten times or more. The CDR3 DNA reads as TGTGCCAGCACCTCAGGGACAGGGATTTCTAGCAATCAGCCCCAGCATTTT. This encodes CASTSGTGISSNQPQHF. V is TRBV12-3 or TRBV12-4 and J is TRBJ1-5; TRBD1 matches 9 bases. This CDR3 is 17 amino acids long. Unmatched junction bases numbered 10, after V lost 7 bases and J lost 0 bases.

This clonotype has at least ten counts. The V gene is TRBV28, the J gene TRBJ1-3, with D perhaps matching TRBD1 (5 bases). Trimming took 2 bases from V and 4 from J, leaving 18 bases between them. The CDR3 is 17 amino acids. Germline CDR1 and CDR2: MDHEN and SYDVKM. The CDR3 spells CASSLLWGGARGNTIYF. The CDR3 nucleotides are TGTGCCAGCAGTTTACTCTGGGGAGGGGCGCGGGGAAACACCATATATTTT.

This clonotype was observed a few times. The rearrangement joins TRBV4-1 to TRBJ1-1; D is undetermined. V shed 3 bases and J shed 0 bases, with 5 bases lying between them. Germline assignment: CDR1 MGHRA and CDR2 YSYEKL. The length of the CDR3 is 13 residues. CDR3 region: CASSHQMNTEAFF. The CDR3 DNA reads TGCGCCAGCAGCCACCAAATGAACACTGAAGCTTTCTTT.

This clonotype showed up many times. V gene TRBV28 combines with J gene TRBJ1-1; a possible D gene is TRBD1 (6 bases). V was cut by 5 bases and J by 1 base, with 11 bases left in between. CDR1 MDHEN and CDR2 SYDVKM come from the germline V gene. The CDR3 spans 14 residues. CDR3 DNA sequence: TGTGCCAGCAGTCCCGGACAGCAGAACACTGAAGCTTTCTTT. This codes for CASSPGQQNTEAFF.

V gene TRBV20-1 combines with J gene TRBJ2-5, with 9 bases aligning to TRBD2. The CDR3 is 14 amino acids. The germline V gene encodes CDR1 DFQATT and CDR2 SNEGSKA (reference sequence). The trim removed 3 bases at V and 4 bases at J, leaving 6 bases unmatched. CDR3 bases: TGCAGTGCTAGGGATAGCGGGAGCGGAGAGACCCAGTACTTC. Its protein product is CSARDSGSGETQYF.

For this clonotype: Just one base apart from a much larger clone, this may be a read error. This sequence joins TRBV7-2 and TRBJ2-5; D might be TRBD2 (6 bases). V was cut by 4 bases and J by 2 bases, with 8 bases left in between. Germline loops: CDR1 SGHTA, CDR2 FQGNSA. The CDR3 loop spans 13 amino acids. CDR3 DNA: TGTGCCAGCAGCTGGACTACTCAAGAGACCCAGTACTTC. This encodes CASSWTTQETQYF.

This chain links TRBV6-2 or TRBV6-3 with TRBJ2-7, with D perhaps matching TRBD1 (5 bases). The CDR3 consists of 18 residues. V was cut by 4 bases and J by 2 bases, with 24 bases left in between. Per germline, CDR1 MNHEY and CDR2 SVGEGT. The CDR3 sequence is CASSFGAHQHTTAYEQYF. The DNA for the CDR3 is TGTGCCAGCAGTTTTGGGGCACATCAACACACGACAGCCTACGAGCAGTACTTC.

This clonotype was counted at least ten times. The rearrangement links TRBV27 to TRBJ2-5; D may be TRBD2 (5 bases). Looked up from germline, CDR1 is MNHEY and CDR2 is SMNVEV (reference sequence). Trimming removed 6 bases from V and 5 bases from J, with 13 bases in between. The CDR3 loop spans 13 amino acids. The CDR3 bases are TGTGCCAGCAGACCCACTGGCGGGGAGACCCAGTACTTC. It codes for CASRPTGGETQYF.

The sample holds many counts of this clonotype. This chain connects TRBV10-2 to TRBJ1-1, with D uncertain. CDR1 is WSHSY, CDR2 SAAADI, per germline. The CDR3 extends over 12 amino acids. The ends were cut back, 2 bases at V and 4 bases at J, with 5 bases in the middle. The CDR3 DNA sequence: TGCGCCAGCAGTGAGCCGGGCACTGAAGCTTTCTTT. This gives the protein CASSEPGTEAFF.

This clonotype has at least ten counts. J is TRBJ1-2 and V is TRBV6-2 or TRBV6-3; no firm D call. V lost 0 bases to trimming and J lost 10 bases, with 9 bases between them. The CDR3 spans 12 residues. Germline values: CDR1 MNHEY, CDR2 SVGEGT. The CDR3 reads CASSYSVLSYTF. The CDR3 region has the DNA TGTGCCAGCAGTTACTCGGTATTGTCCTACACCTTC.

This clonotype has a count of ten or more. This chain uses TRBV6-2 or TRBV6-3 with TRBJ2-2, with 9 bases identical to TRBD2. Germline CDR1 is MNHEY and CDR2 is SVGEGT. The CDR3 has 17 amino acids. Trimming cost V 0 bases and J 1 base; bases outside gene matches: 3. The CDR3 loop is CASSYSSGGLNTGELFF. Written as DNA, the CDR3 is TGTGCCAGCAGTTACTCTAGCGGGGGATTGAACACCGGGGAGCTGTTTTTT.